A single sample is the source of the 17 T cell receptor beta chains below, sequenced in a study of blood T cell repertoires in COVID-19. Assay used: immunoSEQ multiplex PCR; TCRdb lists only in-frame clones, some missing. The sample lists 300,000 to 400,000 clones, around 84% occurring once. The sequencing sample was made of PBMCs or T cells enriched from blood (not recorded which). The receptors shown here come from a woman in her 30s who had been exposed to COVID-19.

V usage is TRBV3-1 (or the pseudogene TRBV3-2) and J usage is TRBJ1-2, with D hard to call. The V end was cut by 1 base, the J end by 8 bases, with 8 bases between. Germline CDR1 and CDR2: LGHDT and YNNKEL (reference sequence). This CDR3 spans 12 amino acids. CDR3 sequence reads: CASSQVRNGYTF. The CDR3 region has the DNA TGTGCCAGCAGCCAAGTGCGGAACGGCTACACCTTC.

This chain connects TRBV19 to TRBJ1-2, with 7 bases aligning to TRBD1. The V and J ends lost 6 bases and 4 bases, in that order; junction bases with no gene match: 5. The CDR3 is made up of 13 amino acids. Per the germline V gene, CDR1 is LNHDA and CDR2 is SQIVND (reference sequence). The CDR3 reads CASSIQGIYGYTF. The CDR3 DNA reads as TGTGCCAGTAGCATACAGGGGATCTATGGCTACACCTTC.

This clone was recorded once. V usage is TRBV2 and J usage is TRBJ2-1, with D possibly being TRBD2 (5 bases). Germline-derived CDR1 and CDR2 are SNHLY and FYNNEI. This CDR3 spans 13 amino acids. Trimming cost V 4 bases and J 9 bases, with 13 bases left between them. CDR3: CASSVSSVGEQFF. The CDR3 region has the DNA TGTGCCAGCAGTGTAAGTAGCGTCGGTGAGCAGTTCTTC.

The chain employs TRBV19 and TRBJ2-5; D is possibly TRBD1 (5 bases). This CDR3 is built from 13 residues. The ends were cut back, 6 bases at V and 5 bases at J, with 13 bases in the middle. The germline V gene has CDR1 LNHDA and CDR2 SQIVND (reference sequence). This CDR3 reads CASRGPFGETQYF. The CDR3 DNA reads as TGTGCCAGTAGGGGGCCTTTTGGCGAGACCCAGTACTTC.

This chain connects TRBV7-9 to TRBJ1-2, with 10 bases fitting TRBD1. The V segment lost 0 bases and the J segment 3 bases; nucleotides outside the gene matches: 4. The CDR3 consists of 16 residues. Germline V CDR1 and CDR2: SEHNR, FQNEAQ (reference sequence). CDR3 protein: CASSLAPGQGHYGYTF. The CDR3 DNA follows: TGTGCCAGCAGCTTAGCACCGGGACAGGGGCACTATGGCTACACCTTC. Combining the CDR3 with reference TRBV7-9 and TRBJ1-2 gives the whole variable domain DTGVSQNPRHKITKRGQNVTFRCDPISEHNRLYWYRQTLGQGPEFLTYFQNEAQLEKSRLLSDRFSAERPKGSFSTLEIQRTEQGDSAMYLCASSLAPGQGHYGYTFGSGTRLTVV.

This chain joins TRBV28 and TRBJ1-5; D is perhaps TRBD1 (5 bases). CDR1 is MDHEN, CDR2 SYDVKM, per germline. The V end lost 6 bases, the J end lost 8 bases, and 17 bases lay between the germline ends. This CDR3 is built from 14 residues. In DNA form, the CDR3 reads TGTGCCAGCAGAGTACGGGGGGGTAGAGAGCCCCAGCATTTT. Translation gives CASRVRGGREPQHF. Full variable domain (missing parts from reference TRBV28 and TRBJ1-5): DVKVTQSSRYLVKRTGEKVFLECVQDMDHENMFWYRQDPGLGLRLIYFSYDVKMKEKGDIPEGYSVSREKKERFSLILESASTNQTSMYLCASRVRGGREPQHFGDGTRLSIL.

The chain carries TRBV7-2 and TRBJ1-5, with 8 bases fitting TRBD1. V trimming: 2 bases; J trimming: 1 base; junction bases outside the gene matches: 7. This CDR3 has 17 amino acids. Germline V gene data show CDR1 as SGHTA and CDR2 as FQGNSA. CDR3 bases: TGTGCCAGCAGCTTATTTACAGGGGGGAGGAGCAATCAGCCCCAGCATTTT. Translation: CASSLFTGGRSNQPQHF.

This clone was seen once. The chain uses TRBV28 and TRBJ2-3; 12 nucleotides agree with TRBD2. The CDR3 contains 17 residues. CDR1 MDHEN and CDR2 SYDVKM come from the germline V gene. V shed 1 base, J shed 0 bases, and the junction held 2 bases outside the gene matches. The CDR3 sequence is CASSLLGTSGSTDTQYF. DNA of the CDR3: TGTGCCAGCAGTTTATTGGGGACTAGCGGGAGCACAGATACGCAGTATTTT.

This sequence joins TRBV5-1 and TRBJ2-1; 7 nucleotides match TRBD2. The J segment lost 8 bases and the V segment lost 0 bases, leaving 5 bases of the junction unmatched. Looked up from germline, CDR1 is SGHRS and CDR2 is YFSETQ. The CDR3 runs 14 residues. In DNA, the CDR3 is TGCGCCAGCAGCTTGGCCACTAGCGTCGATGAGCAGTTCTTC. Amino acids: CASSLATSVDEQFF.

This clone appeared a few times. The V gene is TRBV3-1 (or the pseudogene TRBV3-2), the J gene TRBJ1-4; no firm D call. This CDR3 is built from 15 residues. The V gene lost 0 bases and the J gene lost 8 bases, with 13 bases spanning the gap. In germline, CDR1 is LGHDT, CDR2 YNNKEL (reference sequence). The CDR3 region is CASSQDRKTSEKLFF. The CDR3 nucleotides are TGTGCCAGCAGCCAAGATCGTAAGACATCCGAAAAACTGTTTTTT.

V usage is TRBV10-3 and J usage is TRBJ1-4, with D possibly TRBD1 on 6 matching bases. This CDR3 is built from 13 residues. V was clipped by 4 bases and J by 8 bases, with 11 bases between them. The germline CDR1 and CDR2 sequences are ENHRY and SYGVKD. CDR3 amino acids: CAISGTDKEKLFF. CDR3 bases: TGTGCCATCAGTGGGACAGACAAAGAAAAACTGTTTTTT.

The chain is built from TRBV5-8 and TRBJ2-1; 7 bases are shared with TRBD2. The germline gives CDR1 SGHTS, CDR2 YDEGEE. J gave up 0 bases and V 4 bases, and 4 bases lay outside the gene matches. This CDR3 region has 15 residues. CDR3 in DNA: TGTGCCAGCAGCCCAAGCGGGACCTCCTACAATGAGCAGTTCTTC. It codes for CASSPSGTSYNEQFF.

The V gene is TRBV30, the J gene TRBJ2-7, with D possibly matching TRBD2 (7 bases). Trimming took off 1 base at V and 9 bases at J, with 10 bases between the two ends. This CDR3 is built from 11 residues. From germline, CDR1 is GTSNPN and CDR2 SVGIG (reference sequence). The CDR3 region has the DNA TGTGCCTGGAGTGGCGGGGGCGGGCAGTACTTC. This codes for CAWSGGGGQYF.

This CDR3 reads CASSGGTFLSYNEQFF. DNA for the CDR3: TGTGCCAGCAGCGGGGGGACTTTCCTCTCCTACAATGAGCAGTTCTTC. The chain couples TRBV11-2 to TRBJ2-1, with D perhaps matching TRBD2 (6 bases). The V gene's germline CDR1 is SGHAT and CDR2 FQNNGV. Trimming took 5 bases from V and 0 from J, leaving 14 bases between them. The CDR3 is 16 residues long.

The chain carries TRBV28 and TRBJ2-7, with 8 bases fitting TRBD2. Germline loops: CDR1 MDHEN, CDR2 SYDVKM. This CDR3 region has 21 residues. V lost 1 base and J lost 3; bases outside the gene matches: 23. The CDR3 DNA reads as TGTGCCAGCAGTTTATCCCGAGGATCAACGGGAGGGCCTAAACTACGCTACGAGCAGTACTTC. Residues: CASSLSRGSTGGPKLRYEQYF.

This clone was detected only a few times. The chain joins TRBV10-3 to TRBJ2-2; tentatively, D is TRBD1 (7 bases). The V gene's germline CDR1 is ENHRY and CDR2 SYGVKD. The germline V and J ends were trimmed by 11 bases and 4 bases, with 23 bases remaining between them. CDR3 size: 16 residues. The CDR3 region is CALSSNSGGGTGELFF. CDR3 nucleotides: TGTGCCCTCTCCTCAAACTCAGGGGGAGGCACCGGGGAGCTGTTTTTT.

The chain carries TRBV28 and TRBJ2-1, with TRBD2 matching 7 bases. Germline V gene data show CDR1 as MDHEN and CDR2 as SYDVKM. V shed 3 bases and J 6 bases; nucleotides not matched to a gene: 8. The CDR3 loop spans 15 amino acids. This CDR3 is CASSFVASGTNEQFF. CDR3 sequence (DNA): TGTGCCAGCAGTTTTGTGGCTAGCGGAACCAATGAGCAGTTCTTC.